This paragraph reports one T cell receptor (beta chain). Antigen: not known. The record originates from a study of T-cell memory formation after mild COVID-19. V was pared by 6 bases and J by 5 bases, with 6 bases of the junction left unmatched. Germline V gives CDR1 LGHDT, CDR2 YNNKEL (reference sequence). This CDR3 contains 13 residues. Study conclusions and caveats: Contracting CD4+ clones sat mainly in CM and EM; CD8+ in EMRA.

TCRdb reprocessed the 5' RACE reads via MiXCR and lists one record per CDR3 protein. The sample records 350,000 to 450,000 distinct CDR3 sequences, 15% to 25% being singletons. This receptor was identified in an adult woman who had mild COVID-19 (a few samples of this study predate the infection). Cell type and time point are not known. The chain is built from TRBV3-1 and TRBJ2-7; 8 bases are shared with TRBD1. The sample taken for sequencing was PBMCs or a T cell subset sorted from them (not recorded which). The CDR3: CASRFGQGNEQYF. CDR3 in DNA: TGTGCCAGCAGATTCGGACAGGGCAACGAGCAGTACTTC.